The 10 T cell receptor beta chains below were found in one sample sequenced in a study of T cells in Graves' hyperthyroidism and ophthalmopathy. Amplification yielded TCR beta CDR3 regions, with RNA transcripts as the source. The TCR CDR3 first-round RT-PCR relied on the HTBI primer set. TCRdb re-called the multiplex PCR reads with MiXCR, one entry per CDR3 protein. Here the sample spans around 570,000 distinct CDR3 sequences, roughly 21% being singletons. Sequenced input: blood. These receptors came from a man aged 40-50 years with Graves' ophthalmopathy.

The rearrangement uses TRBV7-9 and TRBJ2-3; D may be TRBD1 or TRBD2 (5 bases each). This CDR3 has 14 residues. Germline loops: CDR1 SEHNR, CDR2 FQNEAQ (reference sequence). Trimming removed 11 bases from V and 4 bases from J, with 19 bases in between. The CDR3 coding sequence is TGTGCCGGCGCCGCCGGGGCGGGCGCAGATACGCAGTATTTT. It yields the protein CAGAAGAGADTQYF. The full variable domain, with the rest looked up from reference TRBV7-9 and TRBJ2-3, is DTGVSQNPRHKITKRGQNVTFRCDPISEHNRLYWYRQTLGQGPEFLTYFQNEAQLEKSRLLSDRFSAERPKGSFSTLEIQRTEQGDSAMYLCAGAAGAGADTQYFGPGTRLTVL.

The CDR3 DNA sequence: TGCGCCAGCAGCCCCTTCGGGACAGCGAACACCGGGGAGCTGTTTTTT. Its translation is CASSPFGTANTGELFF. The chain has TRBV5-1 and TRBJ2-2; TRBD1 matches at 7 bases. There are 16 residues in the CDR3. The J segment lost 0 bases and the V segment lost 4 bases, leaving 6 bases of the junction unmatched. In germline, CDR1 is SGHRS, CDR2 YFSETQ.

CDR3 protein: CASRPSGRANEQFF. In DNA form, the CDR3 reads TGTGCCAGCAGGCCTAGCGGGAGGGCCAATGAGCAGTTCTTC. V usage is TRBV12-3 or TRBV12-4 and J usage is TRBJ2-1; 12 nucleotides line up with TRBD2. Trimming cost V 6 bases and J 6 bases; bases outside gene matches: 3. The CDR3 totals 14 residues.

This clonotype has only one observation. This sequence joins TRBV19 and TRBJ1-5; D possibly corresponds to TRBD1 (6 bases). The CDR3 consists of 12 residues. The germline V gene has CDR1 LNHDA and CDR2 SQIVND (reference sequence). Between the trimmed V and J ends, which lost 6 bases and 7 bases, there was a span of 10 bases. The CDR3 spells CASRTGYQPQHF. CDR3 DNA: TGTGCCAGTAGAACAGGGTACCAGCCCCAGCATTTT.

The sample holds a few counts of this clonotype. V and J are TRBV12-3 or TRBV12-4 and TRBJ2-7; 7 bases match TRBD2. J was trimmed by 1 base and V by 6 bases; bases with no gene match: 9. The CDR3 consists of 15 residues. CDR3 residues: CASSLMAGVSYEQYF. In DNA form, the CDR3 reads TGTGCCAGCAGCTTAATGGCGGGAGTGTCCTACGAGCAGTACTTC.

On this clonotype: A read error may explain this, as a much larger clone is one base away. The conserved final phenylalanine or tryptophan is absent from the CDR3, which likely points to a read error. CDR3 sequence: CASSYDRANEQFL. CDR3 nucleotide sequence: TGTGCCAGCAGCTACGACAGGGCCAATGAGCAGTTCCTC. The rearrangement joins TRBV7-2 to TRBJ2-1; 7 bases match TRBD1. V dropped 4 bases and J dropped 6; count of bases not matched to a gene: 3. The CDR3 is made up of 13 amino acids. Germline CDR1 and CDR2: SGHTA and FQGNSA.

The chain joins TRBV19 to TRBJ2-7; D perhaps matches TRBD1 (5 bases). Germline V gene data show CDR1 as LNHDA and CDR2 as SQIVND (reference sequence). V gave up 1 base and J gave up 2 bases, with 12 bases separating them. This CDR3 comprises 15 residues. CDR3 protein: CASSIASDRAYEQYF. Written as DNA, the CDR3 is TGTGCCAGTAGTATAGCGTCTGACAGAGCCTACGAGCAGTACTTC.

A few counts support this clonotype. The CDR3 reads CASSSRDRVVFMNTEAFF. Here the CDR3 DNA reads TGTGCCAGCAGTAGCCGGGACAGGGTCGTTTTTATGAACACTGAAGCTTTCTTT. The chain is built from TRBV6-1 and TRBJ1-1; 9 bases map to TRBD1. The CDR3 loop spans 18 amino acids. Germline trimming cut 5 bases from V and 0 bases from J; bases unmatched to any gene: 13. CDR1 and CDR2 (germline): MNHNS, SASEGT.

This clonotype was detected many times. The chain carries TRBV20-1 and TRBJ1-1; tentative D call: TRBD1 (6 bases). Looked up from germline, CDR1 is DFQATT and CDR2 is SNEGSKA (reference sequence). The V end lost 5 bases, the J end lost 0 bases, and 13 bases lay between the germline ends. This CDR3 is 14 amino acids long. The CDR3 here is CSAPGQTMNTEAFF. For the CDR3, the DNA is TGCAGTGCTCCCGGACAGACCATGAACACTGAAGCTTTCTTT.

The chain joins TRBV28 to TRBJ2-3; 9 nucleotides match TRBD1. The CDR3 loop spans 14 amino acids. Germline V gene data show CDR1 as MDHEN and CDR2 as SYDVKM. Unmatched junction bases numbered 4, after V lost 6 bases and J lost 3 bases. CDR3 DNA: TGTGCCAGCAGATGGGACAGGGAGACAGATACGCAGTATTTT. It translates to CASRWDRETDTQYF. The entire variable domain, with the rest obtained from reference TRBV28 and TRBJ2-3, is as follows: DVKVTQSSRYLVKRTGEKVFLECVQDMDHENMFWYRQDPGLGLRLIYFSYDVKMKEKGDIPEGYSVSREKKERFSLILESASTNQTSMYLCASRWDRETDTQYFGPGTRLTVL.